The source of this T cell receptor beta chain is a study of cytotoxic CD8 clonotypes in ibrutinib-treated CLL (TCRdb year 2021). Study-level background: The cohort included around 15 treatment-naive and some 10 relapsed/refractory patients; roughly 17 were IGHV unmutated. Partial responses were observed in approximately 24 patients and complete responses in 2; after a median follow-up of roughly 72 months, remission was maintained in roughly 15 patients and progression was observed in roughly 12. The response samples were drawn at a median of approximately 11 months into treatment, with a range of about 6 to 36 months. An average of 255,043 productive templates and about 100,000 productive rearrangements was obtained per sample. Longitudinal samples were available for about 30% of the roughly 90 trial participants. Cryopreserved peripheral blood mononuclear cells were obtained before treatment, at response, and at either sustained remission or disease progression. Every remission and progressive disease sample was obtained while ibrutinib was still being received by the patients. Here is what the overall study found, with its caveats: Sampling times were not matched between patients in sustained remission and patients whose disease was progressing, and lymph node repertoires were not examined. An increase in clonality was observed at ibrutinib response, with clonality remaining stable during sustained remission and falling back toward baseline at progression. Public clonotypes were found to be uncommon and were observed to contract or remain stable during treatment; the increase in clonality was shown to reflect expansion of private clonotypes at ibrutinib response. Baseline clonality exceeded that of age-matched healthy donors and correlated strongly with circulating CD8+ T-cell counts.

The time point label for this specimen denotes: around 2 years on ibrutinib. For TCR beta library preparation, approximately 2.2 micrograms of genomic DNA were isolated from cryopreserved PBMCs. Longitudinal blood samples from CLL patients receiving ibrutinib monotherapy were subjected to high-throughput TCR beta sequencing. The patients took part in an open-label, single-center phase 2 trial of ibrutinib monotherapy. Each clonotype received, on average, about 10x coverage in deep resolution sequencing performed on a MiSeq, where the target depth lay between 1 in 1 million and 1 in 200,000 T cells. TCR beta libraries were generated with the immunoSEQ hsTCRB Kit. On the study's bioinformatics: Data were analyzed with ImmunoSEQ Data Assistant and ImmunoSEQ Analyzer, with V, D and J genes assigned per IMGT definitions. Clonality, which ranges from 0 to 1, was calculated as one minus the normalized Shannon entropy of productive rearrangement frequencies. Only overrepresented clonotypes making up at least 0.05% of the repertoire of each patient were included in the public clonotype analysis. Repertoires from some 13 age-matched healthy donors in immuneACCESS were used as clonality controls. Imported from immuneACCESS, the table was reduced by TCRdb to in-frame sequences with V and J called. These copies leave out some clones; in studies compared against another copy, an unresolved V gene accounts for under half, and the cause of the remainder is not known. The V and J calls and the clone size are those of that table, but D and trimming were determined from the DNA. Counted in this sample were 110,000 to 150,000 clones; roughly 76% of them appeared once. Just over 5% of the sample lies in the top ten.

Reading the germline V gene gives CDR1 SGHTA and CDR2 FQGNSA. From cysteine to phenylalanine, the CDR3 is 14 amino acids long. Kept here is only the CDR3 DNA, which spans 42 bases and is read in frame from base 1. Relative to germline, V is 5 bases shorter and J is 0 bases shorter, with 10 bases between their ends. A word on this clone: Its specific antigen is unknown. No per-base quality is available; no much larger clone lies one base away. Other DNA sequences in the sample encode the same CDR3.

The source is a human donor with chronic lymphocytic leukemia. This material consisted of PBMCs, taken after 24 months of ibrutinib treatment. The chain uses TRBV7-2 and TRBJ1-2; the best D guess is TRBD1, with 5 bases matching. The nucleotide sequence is TGTGCCAGCAGCCCAGGGACCGCTAACTATGGCTACACCTTC. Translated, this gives CASSPGTANYGYTF.